A selection of T cell receptor beta chains follows, all from one sample in a study of blood T cell repertoires in COVID-19. Clones were sequenced by immunoSEQ multiplex PCR, and TCRdb holds only the in-frame ones, with some missing. Of 80,000 to 100,000 clones in the sample, around 79% were seen once. The sequenced sample was peripheral blood. Receptors originate from a human donor in a cohort sampled during active COVID-19. Both conserved end residues are part of each CDR3. D genes are given only for firm matches. Size is stated for part of the rows, as once, few or many counts, or as a class when the clone is expanded.

clone size: .; D gene: TRBD2; J gene: TRBJ2-3; V gene: TRBV7-9; CDR3 protein: CASSYLAGGPPSTDTQYF; CDR3 DNA: TGTGCCAGCAGCTACCTAGCGGGAGGGCCTCCCAGCACAGATACGCAGTATTTT
clone size: .; D gene: .; J gene: TRBJ2-5; V gene: TRBV6-5; CDR3 protein: CASSGQETQYF; CDR3 DNA: TGTGCCAGCAGCGGGCAAGAGACCCAGTACTTC
clone size: .; D gene: .; J gene: TRBJ2-3; V gene: TRBV19; CDR3 protein: CASGTAVVHGTDTQYF; CDR3 DNA: TGTGCCAGTGGGACTGCGGTGGTACATGGGACAGATACGCAGTATTTT
clone size: .; D gene: .; J gene: TRBJ2-2; V gene: TRBV6-5; CDR3 protein: CASSYPGAGFGELFF; CDR3 DNA: TGTGCCAGCAGTTATCCAGGTGCGGGATTCGGGGAGCTGTTTTTT
clone size: .; D gene: .; J gene: TRBJ1-3; V gene: TRBV9; CDR3 protein: CASSVGQGSGNTIYF; CDR3 DNA: TGTGCCAGCAGCGTAGGGCAGGGCTCTGGAAACACCATATATTTT
clone size: .; D gene: .; J gene: TRBJ1-1; V gene: TRBV7-9; CDR3 protein: CASSLEPVTVEAFF; CDR3 DNA: TGTGCCAGCAGCTTAGAGCCTGTCACTGTCGAAGCTTTCTTT
clone size: .; D gene: .; J gene: TRBJ2-5; V gene: TRBV7-9; CDR3 protein: CASSLDASLAETQYF; CDR3 DNA: TGTGCCAGCAGCTTAGACGCTAGCCTAGCGGAGACCCAGTACTTC
clone size: .; D gene: .; J gene: TRBJ2-7; V gene: TRBV28; CDR3 protein: CASSLRAGLPYF; CDR3 DNA: TGTGCCAGCAGTTTAAGAGCCGGACTACCGTACTTC
clone size: few; D gene: .; J gene: TRBJ2-4; V gene: TRBV27; CDR3 protein: CASSFSGVAKNIQYF; CDR3 DNA: TGTGCCAGCAGTTTTTCAGGGGTAGCCAAAAACATTCAGTACTTC
clone size: .; D gene: TRBD1; J gene: TRBJ2-2; V gene: TRBV6-5; CDR3 protein: CASSGQGAGELFF; CDR3 DNA: TGTGCCAGCAGCGGACAGGGGGCCGGGGAGCTGTTTTTT
clone size: .; D gene: .; J gene: TRBJ1-1; V gene: TRBV28; CDR3 protein: CASSLVRGSATEAFF; CDR3 DNA: TGTGCCAGCAGTTTAGTTCGGGGGTCGGCCACTGAAGCTTTCTTT
clone size: .; D gene: TRBD2; J gene: TRBJ2-7; V gene: TRBV5-1; CDR3 protein: CASSLAGGSSYEQYF; CDR3 DNA: TGCGCCAGCAGCTTAGCGGGGGGGAGCTCCTACGAGCAGTACTTC
clone size: few; D gene: .; J gene: TRBJ1-5; V gene: TRBV6-6; CDR3 protein: CASIGGLGNQPQHF; CDR3 DNA: TGTGCCAGCATTGGGGGACTGGGCAATCAGCCCCAGCATTTT
clone size: .; D gene: TRBD2; J gene: TRBJ2-1; V gene: TRBV5-1; CDR3 protein: CASSRSSGSHNEQFF; CDR3 DNA: TGCGCCAGCAGCCGTTCTAGCGGAAGTCACAATGAGCAGTTCTTC